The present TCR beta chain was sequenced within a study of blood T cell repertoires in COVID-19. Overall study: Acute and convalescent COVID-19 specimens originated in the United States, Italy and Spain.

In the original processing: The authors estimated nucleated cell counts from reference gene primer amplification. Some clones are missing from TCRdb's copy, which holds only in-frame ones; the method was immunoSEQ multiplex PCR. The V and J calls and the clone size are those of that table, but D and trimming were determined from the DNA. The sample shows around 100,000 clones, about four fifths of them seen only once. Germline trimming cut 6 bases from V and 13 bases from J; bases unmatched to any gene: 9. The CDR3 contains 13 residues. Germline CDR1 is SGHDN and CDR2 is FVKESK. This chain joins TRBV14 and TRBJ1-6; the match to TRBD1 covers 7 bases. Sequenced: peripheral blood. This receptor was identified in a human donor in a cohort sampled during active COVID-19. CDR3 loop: CASSLNPTGPLHF. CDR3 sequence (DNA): TGTGCCAGCAGTCTGAACCCGACAGGGCCCCTCCACTTT.